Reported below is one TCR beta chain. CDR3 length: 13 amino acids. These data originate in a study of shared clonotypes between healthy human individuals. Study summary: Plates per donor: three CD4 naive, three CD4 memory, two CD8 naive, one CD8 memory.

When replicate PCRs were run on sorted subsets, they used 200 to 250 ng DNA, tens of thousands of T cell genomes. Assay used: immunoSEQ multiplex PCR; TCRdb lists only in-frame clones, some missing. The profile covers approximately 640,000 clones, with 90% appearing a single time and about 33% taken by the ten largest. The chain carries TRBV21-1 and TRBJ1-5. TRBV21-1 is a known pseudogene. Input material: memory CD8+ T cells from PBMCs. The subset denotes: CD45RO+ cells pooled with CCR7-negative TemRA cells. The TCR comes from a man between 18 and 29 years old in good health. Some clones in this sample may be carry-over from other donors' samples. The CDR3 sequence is CASNEGSHQPQHF. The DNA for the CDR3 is TGTGCCAGCAATGAGGGGTCCCATCAGCCCCAGCATTTT.